A single sample is the source of the 3 T cell receptor beta chains below, sequenced in a study of blood T cells in healthy people across ages. Using a J-beta primer mix together with a sample-barcoded 5' primer, a second PCR was run for roughly 6 to 11 cycles. TCRdb processed the 5' RACE reads anew with MiXCR; each CDR3 protein has one entry. The sample includes around 1.5 million distinct CDR3 sequences, roughly 40% of them seen just once. Sample: blood. These TCRs come from a woman between 18 and 29 years old in good health.

Turning to this clonotype: A single base separates this from a much larger clone, so it may be a read error. The CDR3 is CASSLFFDTQYF. CDR3 DNA sequence: TGTGCCAGCAGCTTATTTTTTGATACGCAGTATTTT. This chain links TRBV7-8 with TRBJ2-3; D gene unclear. CDR1 and CDR2 (germline): SGHVS, FQNEAQ. CDR3 length: 12 residues. V lost 2 bases to trimming and J lost 6 bases, with 6 bases between them.

There are many counts of this clonotype. The chain links TRBV6-5 to TRBJ1-2; tentatively, D is TRBD1 (6 bases). CDR1 MNHEY and CDR2 SVGAGI come from the germline V gene. V lost 0 bases, J lost 4 bases, and 6 bases lay in between. CDR3 length equals 13 residues. The chain's CDR3 is CASSYSGGYGYTF. In DNA form, the CDR3 reads TGTGCCAGCAGTTACTCAGGGGGCTATGGCTACACCTTC.

CDR3 DNA sequence: TGCAGTGCCCATGCCTTGGGGGAATCCTACGAGCAGTACTTC. It specifies CSAHALGESYEQYF. The J gene is TRBJ2-7, the V gene TRBV20-1; D is possibly TRBD1 or TRBD2 (5 bases each). The length of the CDR3 is 14 residues. The germline gives CDR1 DFQATT, CDR2 SNEGSKA (reference sequence). V was clipped by 6 bases and J by 1 base, with 16 bases between them.